The entry below gives a single TCR beta chain sequence along with its context. The table came from immunoSEQ multiplex PCR; TCRdb's copy has only in-frame clones and leaves some out. This sample has 35,000 to 50,000 clones; roughly 90% occur once, and the top ten carry around 10%. There are 14 residues in the CDR3. Germline V CDR1 and CDR2: MNHEY, SMNVEV (reference sequence). Trimming took 6 bases from V and 10 from J; bases not matched to a gene: 13. The data were taken from a study of blood T cell repertoires in COVID-19. Across the study: Acute-phase and convalescent COVID-19 samples originated in the United States, Italy and Spain. Sources were T cells, B-cell-depleted T cells, or PBMCs; the material itself was cDNA or gDNA.

The chain carries TRBV27 and TRBJ1-1, with TRBD1 matching 8 bases. This sequence originates from a woman older than 75 with active COVID-19. The sample taken for sequencing was peripheral blood. The CDR3 region has the DNA TGTGCCAGCAGCCCCAGACAGGGGTCTAAAGGAGCTTTCTTT. As protein: CASSPRQGSKGAFF.